A single TCR beta chain is shown here with its context. Its antigen is still unknown. This entry comes from a study of vaccination effects on CD4 cells after COVID-19. The study's findings and limits: There was marked clonal contraction among infection- and vaccine-induced clones late after vaccination.

Expansion with viral peptide pools was applied to antigen-specific CD4+ T cells by the ViraFEST assay prior to sequencing. Having been cultured for 10 days, the cells underwent CD4+ T cell isolation. A PCR test confirmed that the person had SARS-CoV-2 infection between March and December 2020. Of the BNT162b2 and mRNA-1273 vaccines, participants received two doses of one or the other. Researchers reported culturing over 1.5 million PBMC in each well, adding 8 to 10 IU/ml IL-2 and approximately 10 ug/ml peptides. TCRdb's table, derived via immunoSEQ multiplex PCR, lists solely in-frame clones and lacks some. In the table there are 14,000 or so clones, roughly 80% of which are singletons. Per the germline V gene, CDR1 is LGHNA and CDR2 is YNFKEQ. The CDR3 loop spans 15 amino acids. Trimming removed 3 bases from V and 8 bases from J; junction bases left unmatched: 7.

The sample consisted of CD4+ T cells from PBMCs cultured with SARS-CoV-2 spike peptides, taken after COVID-19 vaccination. The chain is built from TRBV4-2 and TRBJ1-6, with TRBD1 identical over 7 bases. The clonotype was recovered from a human donor who had a prior SARS-CoV-2 infection. CDR3 DNA: TGTGCCAGCAGCCAGACAGGGTTAAGTGATTCACCCCTCCACTTT. This sequence encodes CASSQTGLSDSPLHF.